These 12 T cell receptor beta chains originate from one sample sequenced in a study of T cells in narcolepsy. Sequenced by immunoSEQ multiplex PCR; TCRdb stores in-frame clones only, minus some. The table records roughly 30,000 clones, 78% of them present only once. Sequenced sample: CD45RA- memory CD4+ T cells from PBMCs. The receptors were gathered from a human donor with narcolepsy.

As to this clone: The same CDR3 arises from other DNA sequences in this sample as well. The chain is built from TRBV6-5 and TRBJ2-5; no definite D call. This CDR3 comprises 11 residues. V was cut by 2 bases and J by 4 bases, with 2 bases left in between. CDR1 MNHEY and CDR2 SVGAGI come from the germline V gene. CDR3 DNA sequence: TGTGCCAGCAGTTACCTAGAGACCCAGTACTTC. Its protein product is CASSYLETQYF.

The chain carries TRBV27 and TRBJ2-2; D is uncertain. This CDR3 spans 12 amino acids. V was trimmed by 3 bases and J by 8 bases, leaving 7 bases between them. The germline gives CDR1 MNHEY, CDR2 SMNVEV (reference sequence). Written as DNA, the CDR3 is TGTGCCAGCAGTTTGCGAGAAGGGGAGCTGTTTTTT. Translation: CASSLREGELFF.

This clone has only a few counts. The chain couples TRBV2 to TRBJ1-1; a weak D match, TRBD1 (5 bases). Germline V CDR1 and CDR2: SNHLY, FYNNEI. This CDR3 is 12 amino acids long. V was shortened by 11 bases and J by 0 bases, with 10 bases between the two germline ends. The CDR3 DNA sequence: TGTGCCGGGGGGGGATTGAACACTGAAGCTTTCTTT. Translating gives CAGGGLNTEAFF.

Turning to this clone: This specimen includes other DNA sequences encoding the same CDR3. The genes are TRBV5-1 and TRBJ2-7, with D hard to call. The CDR3 loop spans 12 amino acids. The germline V and J ends were trimmed by 2 bases and 1 base, with 4 bases remaining between them. Germline CDR1 reads SGHRS; CDR2 reads YFSETQ. CDR3 DNA sequence: TGCGCCAGCAGCTTATCGTCCTACGAGCAGTACTTC. Translation: CASSLSSYEQYF.

This chain links TRBV19 with TRBJ2-7; 9 bases map to TRBD1. Germline V gene lookup returns CDR1 LNHDA and CDR2 SQIVND (reference sequence). There are 17 residues in the CDR3. Trimming at V came to 5 bases and at J to 6 bases, leaving 17 bases not matched to a gene. The CDR3 sequence: CASSPQIGGQGSTEQYF. The CDR3 DNA reads as TGTGCCAGTAGTCCTCAGATAGGAGGACAGGGGTCAACCGAGCAGTACTTC.

The rearrangement links TRBV28 to TRBJ2-7; a possible D gene is TRBD1 (5 bases). Trimming pared 10 bases from V and 5 bases from J, leaving 21 bases between. The CDR3 runs 14 residues. Germline V gene sequence: CDR1 MDHEN, CDR2 SYDVKM. This CDR3 reads CATLGHYKKNEQYF. The CDR3 coding sequence is TGTGCCACCTTGGGGCACTACAAAAAGAACGAGCAGTACTTC.

The gene calls are TRBV11-2 and TRBJ1-2; 7 positions agree with TRBD1. The germline V gene has CDR1 SGHAT and CDR2 FQNNGV. With V trimmed by 3 bases and J by 0 bases, 4 bases remained unmatched. This CDR3 has 15 amino acids. The CDR3 reads CASSLDRLANYGYTF. The CDR3 bases are TGTGCCAGCAGCTTGGACAGGTTAGCTAACTATGGCTACACCTTC. The whole variable domain, filled in from reference TRBV11-2 and TRBJ1-2, reads EAGVAQSPRYKIIEKRQSVAFWCNPISGHATLYWYQQILGQGPKLLIQFQNNGVVDDSQLPKDRFSAERLKGVDSTLKIQPAKLEDSAVYLCASSLDRLANYGYTFGSGTRLTVV.

This sequence joins TRBV6-6 and TRBJ2-7; a weak D match, TRBD1 (6 bases). CDR3 size: 15 residues. Trimming stripped 4 bases from V and 0 bases from J, with 13 bases between. Germline V CDR1 and CDR2: MNHNY, SVGAGI (reference sequence). As DNA, the CDR3 is TGTGCCAGCAGTTCCCGGGACACTGGCTCCTACGAGCAGTACTTC. It encodes CASSSRDTGSYEQYF.

The genes are TRBV5-6 and TRBJ1-5, with D perhaps matching TRBD1 (6 bases). CDR1 is SGHDT, CDR2 YYEEEE, per germline. There are 14 residues in the CDR3. The germline V and J ends were trimmed by 1 base and 5 bases, with 10 bases remaining between them. The CDR3 loop is CASSLTGTDQPQHF. In DNA, the CDR3 is TGTGCCAGCAGCTTGACAGGGACGGATCAGCCCCAGCATTTT.

CDR3 residues: CASSLVWDIGYNEQFF. CDR3 sequence (DNA): TGTGCCAGCAGCTTGGTGTGGGACATAGGTTACAATGAGCAGTTCTTC. The V gene is TRBV5-4, the J gene TRBJ2-1, with D perhaps matching TRBD1 (6 bases). CDR1 is SGHNT and CDR2 is YYREEE in the germline V gene (reference sequence). Trimming removed 0 bases from V and 4 bases from J, with 14 bases in between. CDR3 length: 16 residues.

This chain links TRBV29-1 with TRBJ2-2, with 8 nucleotides matching TRBD1. V dropped 0 bases and J dropped 0; count of bases not matched to a gene: 12. Germline V lookup: CDR1 SQVTM, CDR2 ANQGSEA. The CDR3 sequence is 19 residues long. The CDR3 protein is CSVEDGETGAFANTGELFF. The CDR3 coding sequence is TGCAGCGTTGAAGATGGCGAGACAGGGGCCTTCGCGAACACCGGGGAGCTGTTTTTT.

The rearrangement joins TRBV4-1 to TRBJ1-2; the D gene is possibly TRBD1 (6 bases). The CDR3 consists of 19 residues. Germline V gene sequence: CDR1 MGHRA, CDR2 YSYEKL. V shed 0 bases and J shed 2 bases, with 22 bases lying between them. DNA for the CDR3: TGCGCCAGCAGCCAAGAGGTGGCGGGGGCAGGAGGAGCGAACTATGGCTACACCTTC. Its translation is CASSQEVAGAGGANYGYTF.